Listed here are 26 T cell receptor beta chains from one sample, sequenced in a study of identical twins. TCRdb analysed the 5' RACE reads with MiXCR anew, one entry per CDR3 protein. The profile shows more than 200,000 distinct CDR3 sequences, around 15% of them singletons. Sequenced input: memory (CD45RO+) T cells sorted from blood. All receptors come from a woman aged 18-29 years in good health.

This clonotype was detected ten times or more. This chain uses TRBV5-1 with TRBJ2-6; D gene unclear. The CDR3 runs 15 residues. CDR1 and CDR2 from the germline V gene are SGHRS and YFSETQ. Trimming left V 4 bases short and J 0 bases short, with 8 bases between. The CDR3 DNA reads TGCGCCAGCAGCCACGTAAACTCTGGGGCCAACGTCCTGACTTTC. The encoded protein is CASSHVNSGANVLTF.

This clonotype was counted a few times. The chain is built from TRBV20-1 and TRBJ2-1; no firm D call. The germline V gene has CDR1 DFQATT and CDR2 SNEGSKA (reference sequence). V lost 2 bases to trimming and J lost 7 bases, with 9 bases between them. This CDR3 has 12 residues. The CDR3 here is CSARREVNEQFF. The CDR3 region has the DNA TGCAGTGCTAGACGAGAGGTAAATGAGCAGTTCTTC.

A few counts support this clonotype. The chain joins TRBV11-1 to TRBJ1-1; 12 bases are shared with TRBD1. CDR1 SGHAT and CDR2 FQDESV come from the germline V gene (reference sequence). Losses at the gene ends were 6 bases for V and 4 bases for J; bases not matched to a gene: 15. This CDR3 is built from 18 residues. CDR3 DNA sequence: TGTGCCAGCAGACCTCCATCGGGGACAGGGGGCGTTGGCACTGAAGCTTTCTTT. Translating gives CASRPPSGTGGVGTEAFF.

The sample holds a few counts of this clonotype. The chain uses TRBV20-1 and TRBJ1-4; 11 bases align to TRBD1. Germline-derived CDR1 and CDR2 are DFQATT and SNEGSKA (reference sequence). The V gene end was trimmed by 4 bases and the J gene end by 7 bases; junction bases not matched to a gene: 5. The CDR3 consists of 14 residues. This CDR3 reads CSAKGGQGGEKLFF. In DNA form, the CDR3 reads TGCAGTGCTAAGGGGGGACAGGGGGGTGAAAAACTGTTTTTT.

This clonotype was seen repeatedly, ten times or more. The chain recombines TRBV5-1 with TRBJ2-5, with 8 nucleotides matching TRBD1. CDR1 is SGHRS and CDR2 is YFSETQ in the germline V gene. This CDR3 contains 15 residues. V dropped 5 bases and J dropped 2; count of bases not matched to a gene: 8. The chain's CDR3 is CASRRSGQAQETQYF. The CDR3 DNA reads as TGCGCCAGCAGGAGGTCGGGACAGGCTCAAGAGACCCAGTACTTC.

The chain links TRBV3-1 to TRBJ2-7; tentative D call: TRBD1 (5 bases). The germline V gene encodes CDR1 LGHDT and CDR2 YNNKEL (reference sequence). The V end was cut by 3 bases, the J end by 4 bases, with 13 bases between. The CDR3 extends over 14 amino acids. CDR3 nucleotide sequence: TGTGCCAGCAGCCATTTAGGGGTCGCGTACGAGCAGTACTTC. Its protein product is CASSHLGVAYEQYF.

This clonotype was found a few times. The CDR3 nucleotides are TGTGCCAGCAGTGAAGCGGGGGGGGGTACGCAGTATTTT. Protein: CASSEAGGGTQYF. This chain connects TRBV2 to TRBJ2-3; 7 bases are a match to TRBD2. Germline-derived CDR1 and CDR2 are SNHLY and FYNNEI. V was pared by 0 bases and J by 8 bases, with 2 bases of the junction left unmatched. CDR3 length: 13 amino acids.

The chain combines TRBV12-3 or TRBV12-4 with TRBJ2-3; unclear D gene. The CDR3 spans 8 residues. Trimming took 10 bases from V and 4 from J, leaving 0 bases between them. CDR3 loop: CATDTQYF. DNA for the CDR3: TGTGCCACAGATACGCAGTATTTT.

J is TRBJ1-1 and V is TRBV29-1, with D unclear. This CDR3 spans 11 amino acids. Trimming removed 7 bases at V and 0 bases at J, with 6 bases between. Germline loops: CDR1 SQVTM, CDR2 ANQGSEA. The CDR3 loop is CSAGLNTEAFF. The CDR3 DNA sequence: TGCAGCGCAGGCTTGAACACTGAAGCTTTCTTT.

This rearrangement joins TRBV30 to TRBJ1-1; D uncertain. Per the germline V gene, CDR1 is GTSNPN and CDR2 is SVGIG (reference sequence). Trimming removed 1 base from V and 11 bases from J, with 23 bases in between. The CDR3 has 15 amino acids. CDR3 residues: CAWSASSGAVLRAFF. For the CDR3, the DNA is TGTGCCTGGAGTGCCTCTTCCGGAGCGGTCCTTAGGGCTTTCTTT. The complete variable domain, with remaining parts taken from reference TRBV30 and TRBJ1-1, reads SQTIHQWPATLVQPVGSPLSLECTVEGTSNPNLYWYRQAAGRGLQLLFYSVGIGQISSEVPQNLSASRPQDRQFILSSKKLLLSDSGFYLCAWSASSGAVLRAFFGQGTRLTVV.

The chain is built from TRBV19 and TRBJ2-3; TRBD2 matches at 7 bases. Looked up from germline, CDR1 is LNHDA and CDR2 is SQIVND (reference sequence). The trim removed 3 bases at V and 6 bases at J, leaving 9 bases unmatched. The CDR3 runs to 15 residues. The chain's CDR3 is CASSMRREGPDTQYF. CDR3 DNA sequence: TGTGCCAGTAGTATGAGGAGGGAGGGTCCGGATACGCAGTATTTT. The complete variable domain, with remaining parts taken from reference TRBV19 and TRBJ2-3, reads DGGITQSPKYLFRKEGQNVTLSCEQNLNHDAMYWYRQDPGQGLRLIYYSQIVNDFQKGDIAEGYSVSREKKESFPLTVTSAQKNPTAFYLCASSMRREGPDTQYFGPGTRLTVL.

The rearrangement uses TRBV29-1 and TRBJ2-3; D is ambiguous. The CDR3 contains 13 residues. V dropped 6 bases and J dropped 0 bases, with 10 bases sitting between them. Germline V CDR1 and CDR2: SQVTM, ANQGSEA. As DNA, the CDR3 is TGCAGCGTAAAGAGCCGGAGCACAGATACGCAGTATTTT. Amino acids: CSVKSRSTDTQYF.

This chain connects TRBV6-1 to TRBJ2-1; D tentatively fits TRBD1 or TRBD2 (5 bases each). This CDR3 contains 14 residues. Trimming stripped 6 bases from V and 4 bases from J, with 13 bases between. CDR1 MNHNS and CDR2 SASEGT come from the germline V gene. The CDR3 here is CASRGDRQYNEQFF. CDR3 coding DNA: TGTGCCAGCAGGGGGGATAGACAATACAATGAGCAGTTCTTC.

This clonotype was counted ten times or more. The chain couples TRBV20-1 to TRBJ1-2, with a possible D match to TRBD1 (5 bases). The germline gives CDR1 DFQATT, CDR2 SNEGSKA (reference sequence). V shed 8 bases and J shed 4 bases, with 17 bases lying between them. The CDR3 loop spans 13 amino acids. The CDR3 sequence: CSPTQGGIYGYTF. CDR3 in DNA: TGCAGTCCAACCCAGGGAGGGATCTATGGCTACACCTTC.

This clonotype was picked up many times. This chain joins TRBV12-3 or TRBV12-4 and TRBJ2-7; 8 bases are shared with TRBD2. V trimming: 5 bases; J trimming: 7 bases; junction bases outside the gene matches: 13. The CDR3 is 15 amino acids. CDR3 in amino acids: CASSAASGGPREQYF. DNA for the CDR3: TGTGCCAGCAGTGCGGCCAGCGGGGGCCCTCGGGAGCAGTACTTC.

This chain links TRBV20-1 with TRBJ2-3; 9 bases are a match to TRBD2. CDR1 is DFQATT, CDR2 SNEGSKA, per germline (reference sequence). V was pared by 2 bases and J by 3 bases, with 3 bases of the junction left unmatched. The CDR3 is made up of 14 amino acids. The CDR3 DNA follows: TGCAGTGCTAGACTAGCGGGGACTACAGATACGCAGTATTTT. This sequence encodes CSARLAGTTDTQYF.

J is TRBJ1-5 and V is TRBV20-1; 9 bases map to TRBD1. This CDR3 comprises 15 residues. Germline-derived CDR1 and CDR2 are DFQATT and SNEGSKA (reference sequence). With 0 bases clipped from V and 2 bases from J, the junction kept 2 bases outside the gene matches. In nucleotides, the CDR3 is TGCAGTGCTAGAGATCGGGACAGGGGCAATCAGCCCCAGCATTTT. Residues: CSARDRDRGNQPQHF.

This clonotype was seen once. The J gene is TRBJ2-5, the V gene TRBV5-5; D is undetermined. V lost 0 bases, J lost 1 base, and 10 bases lay in between. Germline assignment: CDR1 SGHKS and CDR2 YYEKEE (reference sequence). This CDR3 region has 15 residues. In DNA form, the CDR3 reads TGTGCCAGCAGCTTGGGGTTACACGGCCAAGAGACCCAGTACTTC. It specifies CASSLGLHGQETQYF.

This clonotype was seen a few times. V is TRBV7-3 and J is TRBJ2-1; tentatively, D is TRBD2 (6 bases). Trimming removed 5 bases at V and 9 bases at J, with 11 bases between. The CDR3 spans 12 residues. From germline, CDR1 is SGHTA and CDR2 FQGTGA. CDR3 sequence (DNA): TGTGCCAGCAGCCAGACTAGAAGTGAGCAGTTCTTC. It codes for CASSQTRSEQFF.

The chain links TRBV10-3 to TRBJ2-5, with D perhaps matching TRBD2 (6 bases). The CDR3 contains 14 residues. V dropped 10 bases and J dropped 2 bases, with 17 bases sitting between them. The germline V gene has CDR1 ENHRY and CDR2 SYGVKD. CDR3 residues: CATLGGTGQETQYF. Here the CDR3 DNA reads TGTGCCACGCTAGGCGGGACGGGACAAGAGACCCAGTACTTC.

This clonotype was seen at least ten times. The CDR3: CASSEYSNQPQHF. Here the CDR3 DNA reads TGCGCCAGCAGTGAGTATAGCAATCAGCCCCAGCATTTT. This chain uses TRBV10-2 with TRBJ1-5; D gene ambiguous. In germline, CDR1 is WSHSY, CDR2 SAAADI. The V end lost 1 base, the J end lost 0 bases, and 1 base lay between the germline ends. The CDR3 sequence is 13 residues long.

V and J are TRBV4-1 and TRBJ2-7, with D perhaps assigned TRBD1 or TRBD2 (6 bases each). V was shortened by 3 bases and J by 9 bases, with 21 bases between the two germline ends. From germline, CDR1 is MGHRA and CDR2 YSYEKL. The CDR3 length is 15 residues. CDR3 coding DNA: TGCGCCAGCAGCCAGGAGGGGGATCCTATAGAAGGGCAGTACTTC. This sequence encodes CASSQEGDPIEGQYF.

The chain combines TRBV20-1 with TRBJ2-7; TRBD2 aligns across 7 bases. CDR3 size: 14 residues. V lost 4 bases, J lost 2 bases, and 8 bases stayed unmatched. Germline CDR1 and CDR2: DFQATT and SNEGSKA (reference sequence). The chain's CDR3 is CSANSGTIAYEQYF. The CDR3 bases are TGCAGTGCTAACTCCGGGACTATCGCCTACGAGCAGTACTTC.

This clonotype was recorded a few times. Compared with germline, one end of the junction differs, possibly owing to a read error. The V call is TRBV7-2, the J call TRBJ2-7; D may be TRBD2 (6 bases). The CDR3 is made up of 11 amino acids. Germline assignment: CDR1 SGHTA and CDR2 FQGNSA. The CDR3 sequence is CASSPTSGLIF. The CDR3 DNA reads as TGTGCCAGCAGCCCAACAAGCGGGCTGATATTC.

This clonotype was seen only a few times. The chain carries TRBV10-3 and TRBJ2-1, with D tentatively TRBD2 (7 bases). The CDR3 totals 14 residues. The V and J ends lost 3 bases and 5 bases respectively, with 11 bases between them. Germline lookup yields CDR1 ENHRY and CDR2 SYGVKD. CDR3 in amino acids: CAISDAGANNEQFF. CDR3 nucleotide sequence: TGTGCCATCAGTGACGCGGGGGCGAACAATGAGCAGTTCTTC.

The genes are TRBV5-1 and TRBJ1-1; the match to TRBD1 covers 8 bases. Germline CDR1 reads SGHRS; CDR2 reads YFSETQ. The CDR3 has 15 amino acids. With 0 bases clipped from V and 5 bases from J, the junction kept 6 bases outside the gene matches. CDR3 bases: TGCGCCAGCAGCTTGGGCCACACAGGGGGGACTGAAGCTTTCTTT. This translates into CASSLGHTGGTEAFF.